A selection of T cell receptor beta chains follows, all from one sample in a study of blood T cell repertoires in COVID-19. The repertoire was sequenced with immunoSEQ multiplex PCR; TCRdb's copy has only in-frame clones and lacks some. The table lists 300,000 to 500,000 clones, 88% of them singletons. What was sequenced was PBMCs or T cells enriched from blood (not recorded which). The receptors stem from a woman aged 25-40 years with acute COVID-19. Each CDR3 is given with its conserved first and last residue. Fields, in order: J gene, V gene, clone size, D gene, CDR3 protein, CDR3 DNA. D genes are given only for firm matches. Where a row states a size, it is once, few, many or the class of an expanded clone; other rows omit it.

J: TRBJ1-2
V: TRBV5-1
size: once
D: .
CDR3: CASSLLSGENYGYTF
DNA: TGCGCCAGCAGCTTGCTGTCAGGGGAAAACTATGGCTACACCTTC

J: TRBJ1-1
V: TRBV6-1
size: few
D: .
CDR3: CASSETGWGLGTEAFF
DNA: TGTGCCAGCAGTGAAACAGGTTGGGGCTTGGGCACTGAAGCTTTCTTT

J: TRBJ1-3
V: TRBV10-2
size: .
D: TRBD1
CDR3: CASRTGSAGNTIYF
DNA: TGCGCCAGCAGGACAGGGAGCGCTGGAAACACCATATATTTT

J: TRBJ1-6
V: TRBV9
size: .
D: TRBD1
CDR3: CASSVGTGHLFNSPLHF
DNA: TGTGCCAGCAGCGTAGGGACAGGACATCTATTTAATTCACCCCTCCACTTT

J: TRBJ2-7
V: TRBV30
size: .
D: .
CDR3: CAWSEEGYEQYF
DNA: TGTGCCTGGAGTGAGGAGGGCTACGAGCAGTACTTC

J: TRBJ1-1
V: TRBV10-1
size: .
D: .
CDR3: CASSRGTEAFF
DNA: TGCGCCAGCAGTAGGGGTACTGAAGCTTTCTTT

J: TRBJ2-7
V: TRBV7-2
size: once
D: TRBD2
CDR3: CASSLEGTSGYEQYF
DNA: TGTGCCAGCAGCTTAGAGGGGACTAGCGGCTACGAGCAGTACTTC

J: TRBJ2-1
V: TRBV24-1
size: .
D: TRBD1
CDR3: CATSSTLGGESYNEQFF
DNA: TGTGCCACCAGCTCGACCTTAGGGGGCGAGTCCTACAATGAGCAGTTCTTC

J: TRBJ2-2
V: TRBV10-1
size: .
D: .
CDR3: CASSEDPSGELFF
DNA: TGCGCCAGCAGTGAGGATCCTAGCGGGGAGCTGTTTTTT

J: TRBJ1-2
V: TRBV4-3
size: .
D: TRBD1
CDR3: CASSQDHGTGTYGYTF
DNA: TGCGCCAGCAGCCAAGATCACGGGACAGGGACCTATGGCTACACCTTC

J: TRBJ2-1
V: TRBV6-6
size: .
D: TRBD2
CDR3: CASSYASGGSYNEQFF
DNA: TGTGCCAGCAGTTACGCTAGCGGGGGATCCTACAATGAGCAGTTCTTC

J: TRBJ1-6
V: TRBV28
size: .
D: TRBD1
CDR3: CASSTPDRAWTNSPLHF
DNA: TGTGCCAGCAGCACCCCGGACAGGGCCTGGACGAATTCACCCCTCCACTTT

J: TRBJ1-2
V: TRBV24-1
size: .
D: TRBD1
CDR3: CATGDRADNYGYTF
DNA: TGTGCCACCGGGGACAGGGCCGATAACTATGGCTACACCTTC

J: TRBJ1-5
V: TRBV6-2/TRBV6-3
size: .
D: .
CDR3: CASSRQGKSGQPQHF
DNA: TGTGCCAGCAGTAGGCAGGGGAAGTCAGGACAGCCCCAGCATTTT

J: TRBJ2-7
V: TRBV30
size: .
D: .
CDR3: CAWRKAGAGEGEQYF
DNA: TGTGCCTGGAGGAAGGCGGGGGCCGGGGAAGGGGAGCAGTACTTC

J: TRBJ1-2
V: TRBV5-4
size: .
D: .
CDR3: CASSLVGSNYGYTF
DNA: TGTGCCAGCAGCTTGGTCGGGTCTAACTATGGCTACACCTTC

J: TRBJ2-7
V: TRBV4-1
size: .
D: .
CDR3: CASSQRGTSSYEQYF
DNA: TGCGCCAGCAGCCAACGTGGGACAAGCTCCTACGAGCAGTACTTC

J: TRBJ2-7
V: TRBV7-2
size: .
D: TRBD2
CDR3: CASSLSGGAAYEQYF
DNA: TGTGCCAGCAGCCTGAGCGGGGGGGCAGCCTACGAGCAGTACTTC

J: TRBJ1-6
V: TRBV19
size: .
D: TRBD1
CDR3: CASSDGQGGNSPLHF
DNA: TGTGCCAGTAGTGACGGACAAGGGGGCAACTCACCCCTCCACTTT

J: TRBJ1-4
V: TRBV27
size: .
D: .
CDR3: CASSLLGGGHEKLFF
DNA: TGTGCCAGCAGTTTATTAGGGGGGGGGCATGAAAAACTGTTTTTT

J: TRBJ2-7
V: TRBV29-1
size: .
D: .
CDR3: CSVETESSYEQYF
DNA: TGCAGCGTTGAGACGGAGAGCTCCTACGAGCAGTACTTC

J: TRBJ2-7
V: TRBV28
size: .
D: TRBD2
CDR3: CASSPARTSGTYEQYF
DNA: TGTGCCAGCAGCCCCGCCAGGACTAGCGGCACCTACGAGCAGTACTTC

J: TRBJ1-5
V: TRBV5-6
size: .
D: .
CDR3: CASSFQGRGQPQHF
DNA: TGTGCCAGCAGCTTCCAGGGGCGAGGGCAGCCCCAGCATTTT